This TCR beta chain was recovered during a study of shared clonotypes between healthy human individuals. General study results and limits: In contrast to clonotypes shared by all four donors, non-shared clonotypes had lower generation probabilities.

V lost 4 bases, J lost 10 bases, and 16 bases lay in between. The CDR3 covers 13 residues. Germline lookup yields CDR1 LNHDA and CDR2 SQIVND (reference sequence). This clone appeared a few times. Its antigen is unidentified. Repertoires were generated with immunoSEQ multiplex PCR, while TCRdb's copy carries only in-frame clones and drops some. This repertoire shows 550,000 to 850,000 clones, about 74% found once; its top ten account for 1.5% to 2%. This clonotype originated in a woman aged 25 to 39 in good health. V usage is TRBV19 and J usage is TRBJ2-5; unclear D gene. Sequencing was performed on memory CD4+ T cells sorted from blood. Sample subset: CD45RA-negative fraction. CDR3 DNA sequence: TGTGCCAGTAGTAGATCGGACCGGACCGGCCAGTACTTC. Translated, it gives CASSRSDRTGQYF.